This T cell receptor (beta chain) comes out of a study of cytomegalovirus exposure and HLA in healthy donors. About the research overall: Within the Caucasian-associated ancestry cluster were around 81% of the 398 genotyped donors. Overall study results and limits: There were some public TCRs occurring in many donors, but most TCR sequences were rare. CMV antigen specificity of a few CMV-associated chains was confirmed in vitro.

In the PCR, 60 Vbeta and 13 Jbeta primers were used. Profiled with immunoSEQ multiplex PCR; TCRdb holds only in-frame clones, not every one. Counted here are around 130,000 clones, roughly three quarters occurring once; the ten biggest clones make up roughly 2%. Donors showed nominal health when sampled, although they likely had unrecorded immune exposures. With regard to this clone: Its antigen is not identified.

CDR1 is LGHNA, CDR2 YSLEER, per germline. The CDR3 runs to 15 residues. Trimming removed 5 bases at V and 3 bases at J, with 16 bases between. The material sequenced was PBMCs. The sequence came from a man younger than 30 in good health and CMV-seronegative. The chain combines TRBV4-3 with TRBJ1-2, with D maybe TRBD1 (5 bases). The CDR3 DNA is TGCGCCAGCAGCAGCAGGAGGGGATTGGACTATGGCTACACCTTC. It codes for CASSSRRGLDYGYTF.